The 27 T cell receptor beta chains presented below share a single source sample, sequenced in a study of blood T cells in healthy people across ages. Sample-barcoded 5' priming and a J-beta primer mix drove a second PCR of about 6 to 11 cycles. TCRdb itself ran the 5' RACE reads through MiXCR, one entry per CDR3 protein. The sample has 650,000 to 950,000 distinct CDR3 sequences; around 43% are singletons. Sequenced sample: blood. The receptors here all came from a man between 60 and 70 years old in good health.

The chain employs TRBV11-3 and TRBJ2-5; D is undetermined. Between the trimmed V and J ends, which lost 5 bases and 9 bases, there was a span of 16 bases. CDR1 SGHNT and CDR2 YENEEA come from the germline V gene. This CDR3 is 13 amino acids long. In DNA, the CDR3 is TGTGCCAGCAGCCTAAGGATGGATGAGGCCCAGTACTTC. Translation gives CASSLRMDEAQYF. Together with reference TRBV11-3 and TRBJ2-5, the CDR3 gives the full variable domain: EAGVVQSPRYKIIEKKQPVAFWCNPISGHNTLYWYLQNLGQGPELLIRYENEEAVDDSQLPKDRFSAERLKGVDSTLKIQPAELGDSAVYLCASSLRMDEAQYFGPGTRLLVL.

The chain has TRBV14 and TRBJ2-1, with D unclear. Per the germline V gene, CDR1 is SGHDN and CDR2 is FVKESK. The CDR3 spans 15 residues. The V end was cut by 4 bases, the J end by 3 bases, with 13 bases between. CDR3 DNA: TGTGCCAGCAGCCCCCTTCTCCAAGGCTACAATGAGCAGTTCTTC. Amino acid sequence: CASSPLLQGYNEQFF.

CDR3 nucleotide sequence: TGTGCCAGCAGCTTGCTCGATGGGGGCAATGCTGAAGCTTTCTTT. It encodes CASSLLDGGNAEAFF. V gene TRBV7-9 combines with J gene TRBJ1-1, with a weak D call TRBD1 (6 bases). The V end lost 3 bases, the J end lost 6 bases, and 17 bases lay between the germline ends. This CDR3 is 15 amino acids long. Germline CDR1 reads SEHNR; CDR2 reads FQNEAQ (reference sequence).

As DNA, the CDR3 is TGTGCCAGCAGCTCCGACCATCACTACGAGCAGTACTTC. This codes for CASSSDHHYEQYF. This chain joins TRBV11-2 and TRBJ2-7; D is unresolved. V shed 4 bases and J shed 3 bases, with 10 bases lying between them. Germline V gives CDR1 SGHAT, CDR2 FQNNGV. The CDR3 extends over 13 amino acids.

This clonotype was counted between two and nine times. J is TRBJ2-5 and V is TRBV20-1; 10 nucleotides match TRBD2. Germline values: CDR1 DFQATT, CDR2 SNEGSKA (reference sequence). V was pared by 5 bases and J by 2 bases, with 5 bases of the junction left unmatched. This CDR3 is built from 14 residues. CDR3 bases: TGCAGTGCTTTTGGACTAGCGGCTCAAGAGACCCAGTACTTC. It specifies CSAFGLAAQETQYF.

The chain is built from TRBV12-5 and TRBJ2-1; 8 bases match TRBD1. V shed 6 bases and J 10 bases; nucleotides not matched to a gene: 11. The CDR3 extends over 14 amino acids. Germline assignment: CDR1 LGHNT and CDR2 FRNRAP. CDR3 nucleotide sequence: TGTGCTAGTGGGATCGGACAGGGAGAAGGAGAGCAGTTCTTC. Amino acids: CASGIGQGEGEQFF.

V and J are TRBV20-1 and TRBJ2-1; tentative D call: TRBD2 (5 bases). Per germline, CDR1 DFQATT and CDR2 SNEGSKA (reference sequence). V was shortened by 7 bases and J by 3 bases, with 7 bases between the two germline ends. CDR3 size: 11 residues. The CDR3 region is CSGADYNEQFF. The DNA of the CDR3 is TGCAGTGGAGCGGACTACAATGAGCAGTTCTTC.

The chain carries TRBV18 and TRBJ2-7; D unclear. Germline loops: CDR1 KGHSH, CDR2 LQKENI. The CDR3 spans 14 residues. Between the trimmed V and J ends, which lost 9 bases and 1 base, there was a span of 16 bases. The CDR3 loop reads CASSLPGASYEQYF. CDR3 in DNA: TGTGCCAGTTCCCTTCCGGGCGCATCCTACGAGCAGTACTTC.

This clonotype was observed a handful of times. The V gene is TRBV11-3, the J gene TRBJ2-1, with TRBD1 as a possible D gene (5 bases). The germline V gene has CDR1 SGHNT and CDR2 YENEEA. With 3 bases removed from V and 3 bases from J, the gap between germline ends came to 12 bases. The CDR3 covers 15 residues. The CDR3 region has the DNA TGTGCCAGCAGCTTCAAGGGGTTCGGCTACAATGAGCAGTTCTTC. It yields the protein CASSFKGFGYNEQFF.

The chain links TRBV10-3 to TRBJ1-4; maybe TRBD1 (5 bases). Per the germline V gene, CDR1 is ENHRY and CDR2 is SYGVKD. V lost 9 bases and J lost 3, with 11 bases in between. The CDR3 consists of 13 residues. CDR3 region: CAIQEESNEKLFF. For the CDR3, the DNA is TGTGCCATACAGGAAGAATCTAATGAAAAACTGTTTTTT.

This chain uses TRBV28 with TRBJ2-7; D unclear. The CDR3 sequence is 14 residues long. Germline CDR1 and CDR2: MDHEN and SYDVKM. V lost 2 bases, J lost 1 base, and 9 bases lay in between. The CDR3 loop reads CASSLAMQSYEQYF. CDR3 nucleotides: TGTGCCAGCAGTTTAGCGATGCAGTCCTACGAGCAGTACTTC.

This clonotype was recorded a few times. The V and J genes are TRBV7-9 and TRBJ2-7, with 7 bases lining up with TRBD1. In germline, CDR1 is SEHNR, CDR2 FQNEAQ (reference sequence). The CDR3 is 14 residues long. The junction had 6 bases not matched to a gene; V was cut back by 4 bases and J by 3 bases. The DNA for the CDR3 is TGTGCCAGCAGCTCCGGGACAGCCCACTACGAGCAGTACTTC. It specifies CASSSGTAHYEQYF.

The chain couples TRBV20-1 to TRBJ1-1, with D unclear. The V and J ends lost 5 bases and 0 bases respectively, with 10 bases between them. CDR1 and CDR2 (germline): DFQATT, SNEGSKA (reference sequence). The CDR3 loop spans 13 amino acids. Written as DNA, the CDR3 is TGCAGTGCTTCCCGGACCCTGAACACTGAAGCTTTCTTT. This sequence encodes CSASRTLNTEAFF.

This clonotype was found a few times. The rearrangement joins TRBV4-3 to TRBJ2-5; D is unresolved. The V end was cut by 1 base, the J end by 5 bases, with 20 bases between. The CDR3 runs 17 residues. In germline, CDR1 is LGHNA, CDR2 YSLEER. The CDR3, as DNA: TGCGCCAGCAGCCAAGGGCTTTCCGGTGTGGATCCGGAGACCCAGTACTTC. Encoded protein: CASSQGLSGVDPETQYF.

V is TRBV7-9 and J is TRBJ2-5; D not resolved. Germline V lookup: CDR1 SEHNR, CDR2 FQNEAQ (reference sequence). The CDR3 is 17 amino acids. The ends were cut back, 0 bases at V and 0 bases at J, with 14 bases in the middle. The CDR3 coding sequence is TGTGCCAGCAGCTTAGCGTCCCCTTCCTTCCACCAAGAGACCCAGTACTTC. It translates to CASSLASPSFHQETQYF.

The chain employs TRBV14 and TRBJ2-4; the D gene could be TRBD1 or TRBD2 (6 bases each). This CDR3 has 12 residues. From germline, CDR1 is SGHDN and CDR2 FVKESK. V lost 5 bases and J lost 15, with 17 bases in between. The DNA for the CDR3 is TGTGCCAGCAGCTTCCCCGGGGGCTTTCTGTACTTC. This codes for CASSFPGGFLYF.

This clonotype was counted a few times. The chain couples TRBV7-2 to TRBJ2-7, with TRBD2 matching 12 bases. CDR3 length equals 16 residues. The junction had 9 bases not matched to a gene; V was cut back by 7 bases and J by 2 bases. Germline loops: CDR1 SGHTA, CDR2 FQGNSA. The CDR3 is CASTSYSSGGAYEQYF. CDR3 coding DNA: TGTGCCAGCACCTCTTACTCTAGCGGGGGGGCCTACGAGCAGTACTTC. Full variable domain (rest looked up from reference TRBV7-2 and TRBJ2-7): GAGVSQSPSNKVTEKGKDVELRCDPISGHTALYWYRQSLGQGLEFLIYFQGNSAPDKSGLPSDRFSAERTGGSVSTLTIQRTQQEDSAVYLCASTSYSSGGAYEQYFGPGTRLTVT.

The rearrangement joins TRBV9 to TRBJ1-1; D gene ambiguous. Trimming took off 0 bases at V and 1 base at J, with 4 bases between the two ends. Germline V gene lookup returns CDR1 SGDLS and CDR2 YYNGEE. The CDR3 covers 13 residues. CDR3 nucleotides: TGTGCCAGCAGCGTAGTACAGAACACTGAAGCTTTCTTT. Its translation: CASSVVQNTEAFF.

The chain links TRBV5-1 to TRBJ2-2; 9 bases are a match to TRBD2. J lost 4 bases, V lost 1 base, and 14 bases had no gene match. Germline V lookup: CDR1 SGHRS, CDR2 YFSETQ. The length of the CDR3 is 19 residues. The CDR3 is CASSLIGSGGKGGTGELFF. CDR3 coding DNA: TGCGCCAGCAGCTTGATCGGTAGCGGGGGAAAAGGTGGCACCGGGGAGCTGTTTTTT. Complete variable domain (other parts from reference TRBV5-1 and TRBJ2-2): KAGVTQTPRYLIKTRGQQVTLSCSPISGHRSVSWYQQTPGQGLQFLFEYFSETQRNKGNFPGRFSGRQFSNSRSEMNVSTLELGDSALYLCASSLIGSGGKGGTGELFFGEGSRLTVL.

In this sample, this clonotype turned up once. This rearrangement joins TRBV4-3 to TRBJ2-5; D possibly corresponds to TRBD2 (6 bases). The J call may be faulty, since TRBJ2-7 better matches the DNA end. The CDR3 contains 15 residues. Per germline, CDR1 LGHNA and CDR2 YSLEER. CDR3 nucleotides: TGCGCCAGCAGCCCCACCAGGATGGGGGGCTACGAGCAGTACTTC. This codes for CASSPTRMGGYEQYF.

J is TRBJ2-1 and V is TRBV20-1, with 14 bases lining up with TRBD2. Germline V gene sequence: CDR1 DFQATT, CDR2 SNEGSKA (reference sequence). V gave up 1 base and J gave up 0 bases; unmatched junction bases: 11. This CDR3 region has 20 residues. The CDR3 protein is CSARALNRTSGGSSYNEQFF. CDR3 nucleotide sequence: TGCAGTGCTAGAGCCCTAAATAGGACTAGCGGGGGGAGCTCCTACAATGAGCAGTTCTTC.

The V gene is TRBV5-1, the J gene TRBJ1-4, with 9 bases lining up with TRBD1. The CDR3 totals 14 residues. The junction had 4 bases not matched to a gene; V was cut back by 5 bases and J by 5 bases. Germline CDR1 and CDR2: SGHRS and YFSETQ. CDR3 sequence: CASSFGTGNEKLFF. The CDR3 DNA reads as TGCGCCAGCAGTTTCGGGACAGGGAATGAAAAACTGTTTTTT. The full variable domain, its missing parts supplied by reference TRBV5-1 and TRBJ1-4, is KAGVTQTPRYLIKTRGQQVTLSCSPISGHRSVSWYQQTPGQGLQFLFEYFSETQRNKGNFPGRFSGRQFSNSRSEMNVSTLELGDSALYLCASSFGTGNEKLFFGSGTQLSVL.

This CDR3 reads CASNDPGNRIYEQFF. In nucleotides, the CDR3 is TGTGCCAGCAACGACCCGGGGAATAGGATTTATGAGCAGTTCTTC. The gene calls are TRBV7-9 and TRBJ2-1; tentatively, D is TRBD2 (5 bases). Between the trimmed V and J ends, which lost 7 bases and 8 bases, there was a span of 21 bases. Germline V gives CDR1 SEHNR, CDR2 FQNEAQ (reference sequence). CDR3 length: 15 amino acids.

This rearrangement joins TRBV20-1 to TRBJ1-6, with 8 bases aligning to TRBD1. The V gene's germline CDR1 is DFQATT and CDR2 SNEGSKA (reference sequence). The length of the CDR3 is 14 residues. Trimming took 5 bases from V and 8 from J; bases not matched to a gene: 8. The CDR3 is CSARRPQGDSPLHF. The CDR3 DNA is TGCAGTGCTCGACGCCCACAGGGGGATTCACCCCTCCACTTT.

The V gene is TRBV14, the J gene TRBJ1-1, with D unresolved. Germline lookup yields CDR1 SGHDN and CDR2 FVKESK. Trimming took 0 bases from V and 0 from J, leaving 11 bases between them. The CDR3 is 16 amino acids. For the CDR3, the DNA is TGTGCCAGCAGCCAAGAAGAGGTACGGATGAACACTGAAGCTTTCTTT. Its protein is CASSQEEVRMNTEAFF.

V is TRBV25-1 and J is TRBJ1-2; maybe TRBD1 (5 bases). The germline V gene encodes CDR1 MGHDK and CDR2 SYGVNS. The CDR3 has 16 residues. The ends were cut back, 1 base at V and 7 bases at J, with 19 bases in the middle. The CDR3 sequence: CASSESGVHPRGGYTF. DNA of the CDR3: TGTGCCAGCAGTGAATCCGGGGTACACCCTAGGGGTGGCTACACCTTC.

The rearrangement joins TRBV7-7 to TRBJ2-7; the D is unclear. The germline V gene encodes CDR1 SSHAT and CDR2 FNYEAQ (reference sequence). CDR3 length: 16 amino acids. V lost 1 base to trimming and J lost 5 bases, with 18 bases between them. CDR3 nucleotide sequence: TGTGCCAGCAGCTTAGTCGGGCAGGCCATCCTTGACGAGCAGTACTTC. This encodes CASSLVGQAILDEQYF.